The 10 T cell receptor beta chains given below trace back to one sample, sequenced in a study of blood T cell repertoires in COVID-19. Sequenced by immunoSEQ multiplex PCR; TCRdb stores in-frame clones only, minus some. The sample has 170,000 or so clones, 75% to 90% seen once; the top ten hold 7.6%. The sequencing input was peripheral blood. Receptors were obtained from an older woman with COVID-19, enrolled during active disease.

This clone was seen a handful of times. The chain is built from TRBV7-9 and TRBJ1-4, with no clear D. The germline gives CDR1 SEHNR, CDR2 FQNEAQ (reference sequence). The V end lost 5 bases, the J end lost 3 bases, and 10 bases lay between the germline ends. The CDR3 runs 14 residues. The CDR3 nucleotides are TGTGCCAGCAGCCCCGGGGTTGCTAATGAAAAACTGTTTTTT. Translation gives CASSPGVANEKLFF.

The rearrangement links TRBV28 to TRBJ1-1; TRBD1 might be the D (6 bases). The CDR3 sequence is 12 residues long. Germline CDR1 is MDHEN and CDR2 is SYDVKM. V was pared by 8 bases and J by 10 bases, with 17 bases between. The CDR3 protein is CASVIQGKGAFF. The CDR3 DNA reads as TGTGCCAGCGTTATCCAGGGGAAGGGAGCTTTCTTT.

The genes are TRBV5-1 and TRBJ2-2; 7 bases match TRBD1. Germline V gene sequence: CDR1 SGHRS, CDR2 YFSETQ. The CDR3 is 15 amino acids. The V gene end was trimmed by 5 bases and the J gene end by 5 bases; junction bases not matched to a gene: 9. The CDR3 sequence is CASSYDRVGTGELFF. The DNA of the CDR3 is TGCGCCAGCAGTTATGACAGGGTGGGGACCGGGGAGCTGTTTTTT. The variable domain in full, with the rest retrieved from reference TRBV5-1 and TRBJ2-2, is KAGVTQTPRYLIKTRGQQVTLSCSPISGHRSVSWYQQTPGQGLQFLFEYFSETQRNKGNFPGRFSGRQFSNSRSEMNVSTLELGDSALYLCASSYDRVGTGELFFGEGSRLTVL.

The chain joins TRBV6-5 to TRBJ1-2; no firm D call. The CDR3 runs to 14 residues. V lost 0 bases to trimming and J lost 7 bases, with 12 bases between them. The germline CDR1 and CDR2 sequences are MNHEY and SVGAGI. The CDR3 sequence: CASSYSLTSAGYTF. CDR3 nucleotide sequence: TGTGCCAGCAGTTACTCGTTGACTAGCGCTGGCTACACCTTC.

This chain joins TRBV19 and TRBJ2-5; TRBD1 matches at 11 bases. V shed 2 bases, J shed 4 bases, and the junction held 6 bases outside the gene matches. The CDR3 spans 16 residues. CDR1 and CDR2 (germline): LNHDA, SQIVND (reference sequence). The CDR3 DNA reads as TGTGCCAGTAGTATATCCGGACAGGGGGCAGGAGAGACCCAGTACTTC. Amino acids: CASSISGQGAGETQYF.

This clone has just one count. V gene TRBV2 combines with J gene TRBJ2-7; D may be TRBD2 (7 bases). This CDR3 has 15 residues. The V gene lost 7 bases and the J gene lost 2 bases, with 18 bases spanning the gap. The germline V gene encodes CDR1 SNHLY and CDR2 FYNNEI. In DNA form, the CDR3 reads TGTGCCAGCACCACCCGGGGGGCTCCCCCCTACGAGCAGTACTTC. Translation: CASTTRGAPPYEQYF.

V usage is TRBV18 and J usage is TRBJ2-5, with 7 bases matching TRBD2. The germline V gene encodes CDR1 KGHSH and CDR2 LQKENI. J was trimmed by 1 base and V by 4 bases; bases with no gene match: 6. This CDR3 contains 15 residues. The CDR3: CASSLSTSSQETQYF. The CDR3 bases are TGTGCCAGCTCACTGTCGACTAGCAGCCAAGAGACCCAGTACTTC.

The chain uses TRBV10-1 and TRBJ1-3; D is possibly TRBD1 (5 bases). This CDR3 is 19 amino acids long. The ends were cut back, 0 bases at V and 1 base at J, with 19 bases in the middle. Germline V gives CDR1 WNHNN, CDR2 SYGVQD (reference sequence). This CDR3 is CASSESGSRVGGSGNTIYF. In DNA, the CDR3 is TGCGCCAGCAGTGAGTCAGGGTCCAGGGTTGGGGGGTCTGGAAACACCATATATTTT.

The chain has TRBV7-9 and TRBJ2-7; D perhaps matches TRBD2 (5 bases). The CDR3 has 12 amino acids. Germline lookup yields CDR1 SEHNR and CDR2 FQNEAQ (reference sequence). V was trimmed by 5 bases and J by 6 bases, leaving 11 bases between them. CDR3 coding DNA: TGTGCCAGCAGCCCTCCTCGGGGCGAGCAGTACTTC. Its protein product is CASSPPRGEQYF.

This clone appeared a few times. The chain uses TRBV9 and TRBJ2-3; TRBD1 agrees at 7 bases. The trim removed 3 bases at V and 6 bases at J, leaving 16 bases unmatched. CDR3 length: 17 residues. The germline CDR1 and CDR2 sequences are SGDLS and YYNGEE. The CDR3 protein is CASSGTEGQRIFDTQYF. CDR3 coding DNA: TGTGCCAGCAGCGGGACCGAGGGACAGCGGATTTTCGATACGCAGTATTTT.